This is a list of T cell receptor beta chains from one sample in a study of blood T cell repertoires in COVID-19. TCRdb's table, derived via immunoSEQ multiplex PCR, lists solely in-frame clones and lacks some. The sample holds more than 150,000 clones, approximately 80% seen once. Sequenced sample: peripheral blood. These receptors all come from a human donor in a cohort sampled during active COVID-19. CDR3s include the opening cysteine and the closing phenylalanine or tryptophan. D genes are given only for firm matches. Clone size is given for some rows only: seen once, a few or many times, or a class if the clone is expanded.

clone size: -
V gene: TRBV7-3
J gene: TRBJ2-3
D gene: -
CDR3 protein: CASSLEFTDTQYF
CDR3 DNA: TGTGCCAGCAGCTTAGAGTTCACAGATACGCAGTATTTT

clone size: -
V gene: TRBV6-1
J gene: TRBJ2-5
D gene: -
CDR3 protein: CASSEQGIFGYQETQYF
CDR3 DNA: TGTGCCAGCAGTGAACAGGGTATATTCGGGTACCAAGAGACCCAGTACTTC

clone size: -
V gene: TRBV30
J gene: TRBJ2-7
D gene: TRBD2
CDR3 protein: CAWSPNLAGGHEQYF
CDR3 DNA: TGTGCCTGGAGTCCTAATCTAGCGGGGGGGCACGAGCAGTACTTC

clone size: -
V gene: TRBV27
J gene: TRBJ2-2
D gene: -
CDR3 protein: CASRPSVSGSNTGELFF
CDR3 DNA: TGTGCCAGCAGACCTAGCGTCTCCGGTTCGAACACCGGGGAGCTGTTTTTT

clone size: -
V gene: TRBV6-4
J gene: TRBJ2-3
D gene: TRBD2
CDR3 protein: CASTRGRGGTDTQYF
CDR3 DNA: TGTGCCAGCACCCGGGGGCGGGGGGGCACAGATACGCAGTATTTT

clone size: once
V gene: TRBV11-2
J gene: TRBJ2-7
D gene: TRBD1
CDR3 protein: CASRAFRDSYEQYF
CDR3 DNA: TGTGCCAGCAGAGCATTCCGGGACAGCTACGAGCAGTACTTC

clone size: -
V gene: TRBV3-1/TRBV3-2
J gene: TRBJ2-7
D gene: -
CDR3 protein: CASSQTTFSYEQYF
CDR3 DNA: TGTGCCAGCAGCCAGACAACTTTCTCCTACGAGCAGTACTTC

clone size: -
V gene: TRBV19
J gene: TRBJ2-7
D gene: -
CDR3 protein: CASSITGPYEQYF
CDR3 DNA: TGTGCCAGTAGTATTACAGGGCCATACGAGCAGTACTTC

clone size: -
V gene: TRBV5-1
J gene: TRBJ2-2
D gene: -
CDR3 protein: CASSLSTGIVGELFF
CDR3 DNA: TGCGCCAGCAGCTTGTCTACAGGGATTGTCGGGGAGCTGTTTTTT

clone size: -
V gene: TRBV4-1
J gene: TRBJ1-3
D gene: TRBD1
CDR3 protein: CASSQVFGQGRNSGNTIYF
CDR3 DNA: TGCGCCAGCAGCCAAGTCTTTGGACAGGGCCGAAACTCTGGAAACACCATATATTTT

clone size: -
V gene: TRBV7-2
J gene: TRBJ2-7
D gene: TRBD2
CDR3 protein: CASSLGLADSYEQYF
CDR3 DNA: TGTGCCAGCAGCTTAGGACTAGCGGACTCCTACGAGCAGTACTTC

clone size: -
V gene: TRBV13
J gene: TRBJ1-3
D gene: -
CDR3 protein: CASSLGRVISGNTIYF
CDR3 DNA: TGTGCCAGCAGCTTAGGCCGGGTGATTTCTGGAAACACCATATATTTT

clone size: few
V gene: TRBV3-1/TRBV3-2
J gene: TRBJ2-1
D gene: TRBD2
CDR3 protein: CASSQSASGQFF
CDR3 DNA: TGTGCCAGCAGCCAATCCGCTAGCGGGCAGTTCTTC

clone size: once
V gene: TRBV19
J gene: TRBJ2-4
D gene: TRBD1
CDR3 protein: CASSTLGQGPFSF
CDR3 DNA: TGTGCCAGTAGTACCCTGGGACAGGGGCCGTTCAGCTTC

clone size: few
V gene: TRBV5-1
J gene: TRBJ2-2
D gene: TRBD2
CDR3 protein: CASSARGGPNTGELFF
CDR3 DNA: TGCGCCAGCAGCGCGCGGGGGGGCCCGAACACCGGGGAGCTGTTTTTT

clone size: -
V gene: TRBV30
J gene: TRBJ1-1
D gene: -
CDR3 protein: CAWSVRGRGAEAFF
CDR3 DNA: TGTGCCTGGAGTGTACGGGGGAGAGGCGCTGAAGCTTTCTTT

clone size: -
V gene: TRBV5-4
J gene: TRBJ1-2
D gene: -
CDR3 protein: CASSLWGQDTVGYTF
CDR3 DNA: TGTGCCAGCAGCTTGTGGGGGCAGGATACGGTTGGCTACACCTTC

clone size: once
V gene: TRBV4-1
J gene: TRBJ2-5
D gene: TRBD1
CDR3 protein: CASSRREGQGAGGETQYF
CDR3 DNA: TGCGCCAGCAGCCGCAGGGAAGGGCAGGGGGCAGGGGGAGAGACCCAGTACTTC

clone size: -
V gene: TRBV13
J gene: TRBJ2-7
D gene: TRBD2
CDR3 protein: CASSSTSGGKYEQYF
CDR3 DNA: TGTGCCAGCAGCTCCACTAGCGGGGGAAAGTACGAGCAGTACTTC

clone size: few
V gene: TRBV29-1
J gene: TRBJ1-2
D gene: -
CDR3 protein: CSVHRQDYGYTF
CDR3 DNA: TGCAGCGTCCATCGACAGGACTATGGCTACACCTTC